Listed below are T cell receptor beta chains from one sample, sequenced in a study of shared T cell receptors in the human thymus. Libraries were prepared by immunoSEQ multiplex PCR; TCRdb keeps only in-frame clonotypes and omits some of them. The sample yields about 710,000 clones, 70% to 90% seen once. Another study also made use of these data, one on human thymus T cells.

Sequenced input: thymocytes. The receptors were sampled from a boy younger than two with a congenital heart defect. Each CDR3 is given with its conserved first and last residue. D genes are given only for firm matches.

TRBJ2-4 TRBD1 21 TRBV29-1 CREDRGICVNFGSLAKNIQYF
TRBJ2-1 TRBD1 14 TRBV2 CASRTGGPDDEQFF
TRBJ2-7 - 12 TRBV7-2 CASSSRLDEQYF
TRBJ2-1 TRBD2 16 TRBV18 CASSPLAGVRANEQFF
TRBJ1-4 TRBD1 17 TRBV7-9 CASSRDRGRITNEKLFF
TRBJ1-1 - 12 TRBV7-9 CASSLRQGKAFF
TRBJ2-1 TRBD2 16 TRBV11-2 CASSLAGTSDYNEQFF
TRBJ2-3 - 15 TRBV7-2 CASSSPGSGTDTQYF
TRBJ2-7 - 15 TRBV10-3 CAISESATGPYEQYF
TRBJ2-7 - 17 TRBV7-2 CASSSLLTGTHSYEQYF
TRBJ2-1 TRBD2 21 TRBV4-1 CASSQDGKLGTSGTPGNEQFF
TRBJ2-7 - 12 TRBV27 CASSLGLGKVYF
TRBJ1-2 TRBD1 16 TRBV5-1 CASIRDRGLQPYGYTF
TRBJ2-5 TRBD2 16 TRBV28 CASISPGLAGEETQYF
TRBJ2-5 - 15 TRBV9 CASSSRGYQGETQYF
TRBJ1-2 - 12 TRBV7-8 CASSLNSYGYTF
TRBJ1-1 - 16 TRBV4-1 CASSQDWEKQDTEAFF
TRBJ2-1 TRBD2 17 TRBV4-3 CASSQDAASGRANEQFF
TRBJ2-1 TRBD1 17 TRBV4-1 CASSQYIGTEPYNEQFF
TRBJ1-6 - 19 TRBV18 CASSEGPRGREIYNSPLHF
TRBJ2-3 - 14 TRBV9 CASSVLPGVDTQYF
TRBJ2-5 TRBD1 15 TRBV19 CASSRGPGRGETQYF
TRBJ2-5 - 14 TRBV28 CASSLCQGSETQYF
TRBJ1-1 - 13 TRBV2 CASILARGTEAFF
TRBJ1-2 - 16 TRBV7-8 CASSHDRQHYNRGYTF
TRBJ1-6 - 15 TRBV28 CASSHLDRSNSPLHF
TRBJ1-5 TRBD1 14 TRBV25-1 CASSEQGANQPQHF
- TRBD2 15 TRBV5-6 CASQAQREGLGEQYF
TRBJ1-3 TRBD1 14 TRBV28 CASRDRAGGNTIYF
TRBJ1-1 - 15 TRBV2 CASSEGVNRNTEAFF
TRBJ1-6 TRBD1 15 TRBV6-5 CASRSLRDRDSPLHF
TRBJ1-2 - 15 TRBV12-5 CASGLVQEGGYGYTF
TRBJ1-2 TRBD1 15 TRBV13 CASSARDRGLRGYTF
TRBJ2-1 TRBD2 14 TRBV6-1 CASRDLLAGNEQFF
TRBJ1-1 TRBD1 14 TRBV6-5 CASSPWTGDTEAFF
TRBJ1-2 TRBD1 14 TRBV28 CAKRGTGPAYGYTF
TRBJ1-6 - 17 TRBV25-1 CASSEWAGNRDDSPLHF
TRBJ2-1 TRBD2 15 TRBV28 CASSKGRGSYNEQFF
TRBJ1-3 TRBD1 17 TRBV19 CASSRNLDREPGNTIYF
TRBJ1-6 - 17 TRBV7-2 CASSLRQEVLKNSPLHF
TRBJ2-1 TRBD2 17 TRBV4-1 CASSHTRTSGNHNEQFF
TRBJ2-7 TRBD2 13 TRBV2 CASLGLAGVEQYF
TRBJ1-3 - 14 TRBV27 CASRTQDPGNTIYF
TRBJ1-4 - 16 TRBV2 CASRAWAAKKNEKLFF
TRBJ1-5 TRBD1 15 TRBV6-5 CASRGQGAPNQPQHF
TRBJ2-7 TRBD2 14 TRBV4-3 CASSQGRGAGEQYF
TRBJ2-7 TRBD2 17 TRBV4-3 CASSPFTAAGESYEQYF
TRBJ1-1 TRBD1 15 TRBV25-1 CASSEFPWTGAEAFF
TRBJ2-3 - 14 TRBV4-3 CASSPGWPSDTQYF
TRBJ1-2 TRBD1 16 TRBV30 CAWSVPGTGVIYGYTF
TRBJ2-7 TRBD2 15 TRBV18 CASSPARLAPYEQYF
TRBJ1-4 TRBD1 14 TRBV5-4 CASSNRQGHEKLFF